A selection of T cell receptor beta chains follows, all from one sample in a study of PD-1 blockade in classical Hodgkin lymphoma. Sequenced by immunoSEQ multiplex PCR; TCRdb stores in-frame clones only, minus some. The sample has 95,000 to 100,000 clones, 85% to 90% seen once. Sequencing used peripheral blood mononuclear cells (PBMCs), obtained before the second cycle of nivolumab. The receptors stem from a human donor with classical Hodgkin lymphoma. The CDR3 runs from the conserved cysteine through the conserved F or W. The D gene is left open where the match is weak. Size tells how often a clone was seen (once, few, many) or the class of an expanded clone, and some rows leave it out.

V gene: TRBV19; J gene: TRBJ1-2; clone size: -; D gene: -; CDR3 protein: CASTPRDYGYTF; CDR3 DNA: TGTGCCAGTACCCCAAGGGACTATGGCTACACCTTC
V gene: TRBV5-1; J gene: TRBJ1-5; clone size: -; D gene: TRBD1; CDR3 protein: CASSLTGGNQPQHF; CDR3 DNA: TGCGCCAGCAGCTTGACAGGGGGCAATCAGCCCCAGCATTTT
V gene: TRBV7-3; J gene: TRBJ2-6; clone size: -; D gene: -; CDR3 protein: CASSLQGTGANVLTF; CDR3 DNA: TGTGCCAGCAGCCTCCAGGGAACTGGGGCCAACGTCCTGACTTTC
V gene: TRBV5-4; J gene: TRBJ2-3; clone size: once; D gene: TRBD2; CDR3 protein: CQLRTSGEDTQYF; CDR3 DNA: TGCCAACTCCGGACTAGCGGGGAGGATACGCAGTATTTT
V gene: TRBV27; J gene: TRBJ1-4; clone size: -; D gene: -; CDR3 protein: CASSNGVEGLGEKLFF; CDR3 DNA: TGTGCCAGCAGTAATGGGGTTGAGGGGCTTGGAGAAAAACTGTTTTTT
V gene: TRBV30; J gene: TRBJ2-5; clone size: -; D gene: TRBD1; CDR3 protein: CANGQGTETQYF; CDR3 DNA: TGTGCCAACGGACAGGGAACAGAGACCCAGTACTTC
V gene: TRBV4-2; J gene: TRBJ2-5; clone size: -; D gene: TRBD2; CDR3 protein: CASSQELLAGEQETQYF; CDR3 DNA: TGTGCCAGCAGCCAAGAGTTGCTAGCGGGCGAACAAGAGACCCAGTACTTC
V gene: TRBV29-1; J gene: TRBJ1-2; clone size: -; D gene: -; CDR3 protein: CSCYPPGGKSGYTF; CDR3 DNA: TGCAGCTGCTATCCCCCCGGTGGCAAGTCTGGCTACACCTTC
V gene: TRBV5-1; J gene: TRBJ1-6; clone size: -; D gene: TRBD1; CDR3 protein: CASSSDRGPPLHF; CDR3 DNA: TGCGCCAGCAGCTCGGACAGGGGACCACCCCTCCACTTT
V gene: TRBV5-8; J gene: TRBJ1-1; clone size: -; D gene: -; CDR3 protein: CASSFERNTEAFF; CDR3 DNA: TGTGCCAGCAGCTTCGAAAGGAACACTGAAGCTTTCTTT
V gene: TRBV5-1; J gene: TRBJ2-1; clone size: -; D gene: -; CDR3 protein: CASSTDSSYNEQFF; CDR3 DNA: TGCGCCAGTTCGACTGACAGCTCCTACAATGAGCAGTTCTTC
V gene: TRBV25-1; J gene: TRBJ2-1; clone size: -; D gene: TRBD2; CDR3 protein: CASSSPGLENNEQFF; CDR3 DNA: TGTGCCAGCAGTTCACCGGGACTAGAGAACAATGAGCAGTTCTTC
V gene: TRBV5-1; J gene: TRBJ2-5; clone size: -; D gene: -; CDR3 protein: CASRVLGTGAQYF; CDR3 DNA: TGCGCCAGCAGAGTGTTAGGGACTGGGGCCCAGTACTTC
V gene: TRBV11-2; J gene: TRBJ1-1; clone size: -; D gene: -; CDR3 protein: CASSLVQVYTEAFF; CDR3 DNA: TGTGCCAGCAGCTTGGTACAGGTATATACTGAAGCTTTCTTT
V gene: TRBV6-5; J gene: TRBJ1-6; clone size: -; D gene: -; CDR3 protein: CASSYIPSGFDSPLHF; CDR3 DNA: TGTGCCAGCAGTTATATTCCGTCGGGTTTTGATTCACCCCTCCACTTT
V gene: TRBV5-6; J gene: TRBJ1-2; clone size: once; D gene: -; CDR3 protein: CASSLSGSNYGYTF; CDR3 DNA: TGTGCCAGCAGCTTAAGTGGCAGTAACTATGGCTACACCTTC
V gene: TRBV19; J gene: TRBJ1-1; clone size: -; D gene: -; CDR3 protein: CASSRTEAFF; CDR3 DNA: TGTGCCAGTAGCCGTACTGAAGCTTTCTTT
V gene: TRBV18; J gene: TRBJ2-7; clone size: -; D gene: TRBD1; CDR3 protein: CASSPGTGDYEQYF; CDR3 DNA: TGTGCCAGCTCACCTGGGACAGGGGACTACGAGCAGTACTTC
V gene: TRBV6-1; J gene: TRBJ2-7; clone size: -; D gene: -; CDR3 protein: CASSEVKTLTYEQYF; CDR3 DNA: TGTGCCAGCAGTGAAGTAAAAACACTAACCTACGAGCAGTACTTC
V gene: TRBV28; J gene: TRBJ1-1; clone size: -; D gene: -; CDR3 protein: CASSLWGVRNTEAFF; CDR3 DNA: TGTGCCAGCAGTTTATGGGGGGTTAGGAACACTGAAGCTTTCTTT
V gene: TRBV28; J gene: TRBJ2-5; clone size: -; D gene: TRBD2; CDR3 protein: CASTHGGEVETQYF; CDR3 DNA: TGTGCCAGCACTCATGGGGGGGAGGTGGAGACCCAGTACTTC
V gene: TRBV11-3; J gene: TRBJ2-7; clone size: once; D gene: -; CDR3 protein: CASSLDSTAAYEQYF; CDR3 DNA: TGTGCCAGCAGCTTAGATTCGACAGCCGCCTACGAGCAGTACTTC
V gene: TRBV4-1; J gene: TRBJ2-2; clone size: -; D gene: TRBD2; CDR3 protein: CASSGGAGELFF; CDR3 DNA: TGCGCCAGCAGCGGGGGGGCCGGGGAGCTGTTTTTT
V gene: TRBV5-1; J gene: TRBJ1-1; clone size: -; D gene: -; CDR3 protein: CASTQIEQGRRDEAFF; CDR3 DNA: TGCGCCAGCACCCAAATCGAACAGGGTAGAAGGGATGAAGCTTTCTTT
V gene: TRBV5-6; J gene: TRBJ2-1; clone size: -; D gene: TRBD2; CDR3 protein: CASSLDAGGLNEQFF; CDR3 DNA: TGTGCCAGCAGCTTGGACGCGGGGGGGCTCAATGAGCAGTTCTTC
V gene: TRBV11-3; J gene: TRBJ2-2; clone size: -; D gene: -; CDR3 protein: CASSFEEPGELFF; CDR3 DNA: TGTGCCAGCAGCTTTGAGGAACCCGGGGAGCTGTTTTTT
V gene: TRBV28; J gene: TRBJ2-7; clone size: -; D gene: TRBD2; CDR3 protein: CASLSGTSGGAYEQYF; CDR3 DNA: TGTGCCAGCCTATCAGGGACTAGCGGGGGGGCCTACGAGCAGTACTTC
V gene: TRBV5-1; J gene: TRBJ1-4; clone size: -; D gene: -; CDR3 protein: CASSFYGGREEKLFF; CDR3 DNA: TGCGCCAGCAGCTTTTACGGGGGAAGAGAAGAAAAACTGTTTTTT
V gene: TRBV9; J gene: TRBJ1-1; clone size: -; D gene: TRBD1; CDR3 protein: CASSHRGRTGEAFF; CDR3 DNA: TGTGCCAGCAGCCACCGCGGGAGGACAGGGGAAGCTTTCTTT
V gene: TRBV5-8; J gene: TRBJ1-1; clone size: -; D gene: -; CDR3 protein: CASSLSANTEAFF; CDR3 DNA: TGTGCCAGCAGCTTGTCTGCGAACACTGAAGCTTTCTTT
V gene: TRBV6-5; J gene: TRBJ1-3; clone size: -; D gene: -; CDR3 protein: CASVNGGSGNTIYF; CDR3 DNA: TGTGCCAGCGTTAACGGGGGCTCCGGAAACACCATATATTTT
V gene: TRBV25-1; J gene: TRBJ1-6; clone size: -; D gene: TRBD1; CDR3 protein: CASSASQRDRRNSPLHF; CDR3 DNA: TGTGCCAGCAGTGCGTCACAACGGGACAGGCGGAATTCACCCCTCCACTTT
V gene: TRBV7-3; J gene: TRBJ2-6; clone size: -; D gene: -; CDR3 protein: CASSFRPAGANVLTF; CDR3 DNA: TGTGCCAGCAGCTTTAGGCCGGCTGGGGCCAACGTCCTGACTTTC
V gene: TRBV29-1; J gene: TRBJ1-4; clone size: -; D gene: -; CDR3 protein: CSVSGAFSTNEKLFF; CDR3 DNA: TGCAGCGTTTCGGGCGCATTTTCAACTAATGAAAAACTGTTTTTT
V gene: TRBV4-1; J gene: TRBJ2-4; clone size: -; D gene: -; CDR3 protein: CASSQDPLDQTKNIQYF; CDR3 DNA: TGCGCCAGCAGCCAAGATCCTCTGGACCAAACCAAAAACATTCAGTACTTC
V gene: TRBV7-9; J gene: TRBJ1-3; clone size: -; D gene: -; CDR3 protein: CASSGERVSGNTIYF; CDR3 DNA: TGTGCCAGCAGCGGAGAGAGGGTGTCTGGAAACACCATATATTTT
V gene: TRBV4-3; J gene: TRBJ2-5; clone size: -; D gene: TRBD2; CDR3 protein: CASSETSGGQTQYF; CDR3 DNA: TGCGCCAGCAGCGAGACTAGCGGGGGACAGACCCAGTACTTC
V gene: TRBV7-8; J gene: TRBJ2-7; clone size: once; D gene: TRBD2; CDR3 protein: CASSLELAGYEQYF; CDR3 DNA: TGTGCCAGCAGCTTAGAACTAGCGGGTTACGAGCAGTACTTC
V gene: TRBV27; J gene: TRBJ2-7; clone size: -; D gene: -; CDR3 protein: CASSLVGQGYGEQYF; CDR3 DNA: TGTGCCAGCAGTTTAGTGGGACAAGGCTATGGTGAGCAGTACTTC
V gene: TRBV5-8; J gene: TRBJ1-2; clone size: -; D gene: -; CDR3 protein: CASSFGQPYGYTF; CDR3 DNA: TGTGCCAGCAGCTTCGGACAGCCGTATGGCTACACCTTC
V gene: TRBV27; J gene: TRBJ2-2; clone size: -; D gene: TRBD2; CDR3 protein: CASSFGGGTGELFF; CDR3 DNA: TGTGCCAGCAGTTTTGGGGGGGGCACCGGGGAGCTGTTTTTT
V gene: TRBV9; J gene: TRBJ2-2; clone size: once; D gene: TRBD1; CDR3 protein: CASSAGTGASGELFF; CDR3 DNA: TGTGCCAGCAGCGCCGGGACAGGGGCGTCCGGGGAGCTGTTTTTT
V gene: TRBV7-8; J gene: TRBJ1-1; clone size: -; D gene: TRBD1; CDR3 protein: CASSLDRTEAFF; CDR3 DNA: TGTGCCAGCAGCCTGGACAGGACTGAAGCTTTCTTT
V gene: TRBV7-6; J gene: TRBJ2-5; clone size: once; D gene: -; CDR3 protein: CASSRYQETQYF; CDR3 DNA: TGTGCCAGCAGCCGTTACCAAGAGACCCAGTACTTC
V gene: TRBV5-4; J gene: TRBJ2-5; clone size: -; D gene: -; CDR3 protein: CASSLAVPQETQYF; CDR3 DNA: TGTGCCAGCAGCTTGGCGGTTCCCCAAGAGACCCAGTACTTC
V gene: TRBV6-5; J gene: TRBJ2-2; clone size: once; D gene: -; CDR3 protein: CASRTFLGAGELFF; CDR3 DNA: TGTGCCAGCAGGACCTTCCTTGGGGCCGGGGAGCTGTTTTTT
V gene: TRBV7-7; J gene: TRBJ2-1; clone size: -; D gene: TRBD2; CDR3 protein: CASSPLSGPNNEQFF; CDR3 DNA: TGTGCCAGCAGCCCCCTTAGCGGGCCCAACAATGAGCAGTTCTTC
V gene: TRBV6-6; J gene: TRBJ1-2; clone size: once; D gene: -; CDR3 protein: CASLRGHDGYTF; CDR3 DNA: TGTGCCAGCCTCCGGGGGCATGATGGCTACACCTTC
V gene: TRBV4-3; J gene: TRBJ2-7; clone size: -; D gene: TRBD2; CDR3 protein: CASSIGGGVSYEQYF; CDR3 DNA: TGCGCCAGCAGCATAGGCGGGGGGGTCTCCTACGAGCAGTACTTC
V gene: TRBV7-9; J gene: TRBJ2-1; clone size: -; D gene: -; CDR3 protein: CASSLAGPGTDNEQFF; CDR3 DNA: TGTGCCAGCAGCTTAGCCGGTCCCGGTACCGACAATGAGCAGTTCTTC
V gene: TRBV6-1; J gene: TRBJ2-3; clone size: -; D gene: TRBD2; CDR3 protein: CASSEDLAGLGDTQYF; CDR3 DNA: TGTGCCAGCAGTGAAGATCTAGCGGGGCTCGGAGATACGCAGTATTTT